This entry lists 21 T cell receptor beta chains sequenced from one sample in a study of a mutant IDH1 vaccine in newly diagnosed glioma. The repertoire was sequenced with immunoSEQ multiplex PCR; TCRdb's copy has only in-frame clones and lacks some. This table has approximately 62,000 clones, 84% appearing once. Time point defined: week 35, safety follow-up. The content of each vaccine dose was 300 ug of mutant IDH1 20-mer peptide, and topical imiquimod accompanied it. These receptors are not linked to any known antigen. Sequencing was performed on PBMCs, taken from a glioma patient whose treatment included an IDH1 peptide vaccine. The receptors were gathered from a man under 40 with glioma.

The rearrangement links TRBV4-1 to TRBJ1-1, with D perhaps TRBD1 (5 bases). The germline V gene encodes CDR1 MGHRA and CDR2 YSYEKL. The CDR3 has 16 amino acids. Trimming took off 3 bases at V and 1 base at J, with 15 bases between the two ends. The CDR3 is CASSHALGRKNTEAFF. In DNA, the CDR3 is TGCGCCAGCAGCCACGCCTTGGGACGGAAGAACACTGAAGCTTTCTTT.

This chain joins TRBV5-6 and TRBJ1-1, with D possibly TRBD1 on 6 matching bases. There are 17 residues in the CDR3. The V gene lost 1 base and the J gene lost 0 bases, with 16 bases spanning the gap. Germline-derived CDR1 and CDR2 are SGHDT and YYEEEE. The CDR3 sequence is CASSLPPDRQMNTEAFF. For the CDR3, the DNA is TGTGCCAGCAGCTTGCCTCCGGACAGACAAATGAACACTGAAGCTTTCTTT.

This chain connects TRBV7-9 to TRBJ1-4, with D tentatively TRBD1 (5 bases). CDR3 length equals 14 residues. The V end lost 4 bases, the J end lost 10 bases, and 16 bases lay between the germline ends. CDR1 SEHNR and CDR2 FQNEAQ come from the germline V gene (reference sequence). CDR3 nucleotides: TGTGCCAGCAGCTCGGGACGGGGAGATGGAAAACTGTTTTTT. Residues: CASSSGRGDGKLFF.

J is TRBJ1-2 and V is TRBV13; TRBD1 is a possible D gene (6 bases). There are 16 residues in the CDR3. V shed 1 base and J shed 6 bases, with 18 bases lying between them. CDR1 is PRHDT and CDR2 is FYEKMQ in the germline V gene (reference sequence). DNA of the CDR3: TGTGCCAGCAGCTTAGTTAGTGGAGGGGGGCCGGATGGCTACACCTTC. Protein sequence: CASSLVSGGGPDGYTF.

This chain links TRBV19 with TRBJ1-5; D may be TRBD1 (6 bases). The germline V gene encodes CDR1 LNHDA and CDR2 SQIVND (reference sequence). The CDR3 has 15 residues. The germline V and J ends were trimmed by 5 bases and 2 bases, with 13 bases remaining between them. The CDR3 here is CASSPWDTRNQPQHF. CDR3 nucleotides: TGTGCCAGTAGTCCCTGGGACACGCGCAATCAGCCCCAGCATTTT.

The V call is TRBV5-4, the J call TRBJ1-2; TRBD1 matches 11 bases. The CDR3 extends over 14 amino acids. CDR1 SGHNT and CDR2 YYREEE come from the germline V gene (reference sequence). Trimming cost V 4 bases and J 2 bases; bases outside gene matches: 1. CDR3 residues: CASSGDRGNYGYTF. The CDR3 DNA reads as TGTGCCAGCAGCGGGGACAGGGGGAACTATGGCTACACCTTC.

The table lists this clone with a count of one. This chain connects TRBV15 to TRBJ2-3; D unresolved. Germline loops: CDR1 LNHNV, CDR2 YYDKDF (reference sequence). This CDR3 spans 15 amino acids. Trimming removed 1 base from V and 5 bases from J, with 13 bases in between. The CDR3 region has the DNA TGTGCCACCAGCAGAGGAAACCCTAGGAGAGATACGCAGTATTTT. Encoded protein: CATSRGNPRRDTQYF.

This clone has only a few counts. The chain links TRBV27 to TRBJ1-1; TRBD1 matches at 7 bases. Germline values: CDR1 MNHEY, CDR2 SMNVEV (reference sequence). The CDR3 consists of 14 residues. V lost 6 bases, J lost 7 bases, and 11 bases stayed unmatched. CDR3 nucleotides: TGTGCCAGCAGGCTTCAGGGGGGACGGGTTGAAGCTTTCTTT. It encodes CASRLQGGRVEAFF.

The J gene is TRBJ1-2, the V gene TRBV28; D is undetermined. CDR1 MDHEN and CDR2 SYDVKM come from the germline V gene. Trimming shortened V by 7 bases and J by 4 bases, and 10 bases separated the two germline ends. The CDR3 contains 12 residues. CDR3 protein: CASTMKAYGYTF. Here the CDR3 DNA reads TGTGCCAGCACCATGAAGGCCTATGGCTACACCTTC.

The CDR3 spells CASSSTSGTGFTTGELFF. The DNA for the CDR3 is TGTGCCAGCAGCTCAACAAGCGGGACAGGGTTTACAACCGGGGAGCTGTTTTTT. The V gene is TRBV5-6, the J gene TRBJ2-2, with 9 positions matching TRBD1. CDR3 length equals 18 residues. CDR1 and CDR2 (germline): SGHDT, YYEEEE. V gave up 3 bases and J gave up 5 bases; unmatched junction bases: 14.

This chain links TRBV27 with TRBJ2-7; 12 nucleotides align to TRBD2. The CDR3 consists of 14 residues. The germline V gene has CDR1 MNHEY and CDR2 SMNVEV (reference sequence). V was pared by 6 bases and J by 3 bases, with 3 bases of the junction left unmatched. Here the CDR3 reads CASRLAGGHYEQYF. CDR3 coding DNA: TGTGCCAGCAGGCTAGCGGGGGGGCACTACGAGCAGTACTTC.

This chain joins TRBV7-9 and TRBJ2-2; unclear D gene. Germline V gene lookup returns CDR1 SEHNR and CDR2 FQNEAQ (reference sequence). The CDR3 totals 10 residues. Trimming took off 10 bases at V and 7 bases at J, with 7 bases between the two ends. CDR3 protein: CATPSGELFF. For the CDR3, the DNA is TGTGCCACCCCTAGCGGGGAGCTGTTTTTT.

The J gene is TRBJ2-4, the V gene TRBV5-8; no definite D call. Germline-derived CDR1 and CDR2 are SGHTS and YDEGEE. This CDR3 region has 15 residues. V gave up 0 bases and J gave up 1 base, with 8 bases separating them. DNA for the CDR3: TGTGCCAGCAGCTTGGCCAGAATTGCCAAAAACATTCAGTACTTC. This sequence encodes CASSLARIAKNIQYF.

The rearrangement joins TRBV5-1 to TRBJ2-1; 9 bases agree with TRBD1. This CDR3 comprises 16 residues. Per the germline V gene, CDR1 is SGHRS and CDR2 is YFSETQ. Unmatched junction bases numbered 9, after V lost 5 bases and J lost 3 bases. CDR3 DNA: TGCGCCAGCAGTTCCACCGGGACAGGGATCTACAATGAGCAGTTCTTC. Amino acids: CASSSTGTGIYNEQFF. Using reference TRBV5-1 and TRBJ2-1 for the parts outside the CDR3, the full variable domain is KAGVTQTPRYLIKTRGQQVTLSCSPISGHRSVSWYQQTPGQGLQFLFEYFSETQRNKGNFPGRFSGRQFSNSRSEMNVSTLELGDSALYLCASSSTGTGIYNEQFFGPGTRLTVL.

The chain combines TRBV11-2 with TRBJ1-3; D gene unclear. This CDR3 is 13 amino acids long. V was shortened by 5 bases and J by 2 bases, with 7 bases between the two germline ends. The germline gives CDR1 SGHAT, CDR2 FQNNGV. The CDR3 region is CASSADTGNTIYF. The CDR3 coding sequence is TGTGCCAGCAGCGCAGACACTGGAAACACCATATATTTT.

V usage is TRBV14 and J usage is TRBJ2-4; a weak D match, TRBD1 (6 bases). The CDR3 covers 15 residues. Germline V lookup: CDR1 SGHDN, CDR2 FVKESK. V was clipped by 4 bases and J by 7 bases, with 17 bases between them. DNA for the CDR3: TGTGCCAGCAGCCGCCCTGCAGGGGTTAGCAACATTCAGTACTTC. Its protein is CASSRPAGVSNIQYF. Together with reference TRBV14 and TRBJ2-4, the CDR3 gives the full variable domain: EAGVTQFPSHSVIEKGQTVTLRCDPISGHDNLYWYRRVMGKEIKFLLHFVKESKQDESGMPNNRFLAERTGGTYSTLKVQPAELEDSGVYFCASSRPAGVSNIQYFGAGTRLSVL.

The chain has TRBV5-6 and TRBJ1-1, with D maybe TRBD1 (5 bases). There are 14 residues in the CDR3. Germline V gene sequence: CDR1 SGHDT, CDR2 YYEEEE. Trimming stripped 2 bases from V and 1 base from J, with 9 bases between. DNA of the CDR3: TGTGCCAGCAGCTTCAGGGTAGGGAACACTGAAGCTTTCTTT. This sequence encodes CASSFRVGNTEAFF. The full variable domain, its missing parts supplied by reference TRBV5-6 and TRBJ1-1, is DAGVTQSPTHLIKTRGQQVTLRCSPKSGHDTVSWYQQALGQGPQFIFQYYEEEERQRGNFPDRFSGHQFPNYSSELNVNALLLGDSALYLCASSFRVGNTEAFFGQGTRLTVV.

This clone has more than one count but fewer than ten. The chain links TRBV27 to TRBJ1-1; 9 bases are a match to TRBD1. Germline values: CDR1 MNHEY, CDR2 SMNVEV (reference sequence). The CDR3 is 14 amino acids. The V gene end was trimmed by 2 bases and the J gene end by 3 bases; junction bases not matched to a gene: 1. CDR3 bases: TGTGCCAGCAGTTTAACAGGGGGCCACACTGAAGCTTTCTTT. Its translation: CASSLTGGHTEAFF.

V gene TRBV10-2 combines with J gene TRBJ1-1; the D gene is possibly TRBD1 (5 bases). Trimming removed 7 bases from V and 1 base from J, with 13 bases in between. This CDR3 spans 14 amino acids. The germline V gene encodes CDR1 WSHSY and CDR2 SAAADI. CDR3 sequence reads: CASTATGGNTEAFF. CDR3 coding DNA: TGCGCCAGCACGGCGACCGGGGGGAACACTGAAGCTTTCTTT.

The chain recombines TRBV19 with TRBJ1-2; weak D call: TRBD1 (6 bases). V was trimmed by 4 bases and J by 8 bases, leaving 23 bases between them. CDR1 and CDR2 from the germline V gene are LNHDA and SQIVND (reference sequence). CDR3 length equals 16 residues. CDR3 sequence reads: CASSTPTGTAMEGYTF. DNA of the CDR3: TGTGCCAGTAGTACCCCGACAGGAACGGCAATGGAAGGCTACACCTTC.

This clone appeared a few times. This chain links TRBV28 with TRBJ2-2, with no clear D. CDR1 is MDHEN, CDR2 SYDVKM, per germline. This CDR3 contains 17 residues. Trimming took 4 bases from V and 3 from J, leaving 18 bases between them. DNA of the CDR3: TGTGCCAGCAGTTACCCCTGGACCTTCGTGGACACCGGGGAGCTGTTTTTT. Encoded protein: CASSYPWTFVDTGELFF.